This T cell receptor beta chain was identified in a study of T cell changes during pregnancy in multiple sclerosis. V was pared by 2 bases and J by 12 bases, with 15 bases between. The CDR3 is 14 amino acids. Looked up from germline, CDR1 is SGHDT and CDR2 is YYEEEE. Repertoires were generated with immunoSEQ multiplex PCR, while TCRdb's copy carries only in-frame clones and drops some. Of roughly 64,000 clones detected, just over 90% appear once; the ten largest clones hold around 1.3%. The sequenced sample was peripheral blood, obtained in the second trimester of pregnancy. The sequence came from a female donor with multiple sclerosis, enrolled in a pregnancy study. The chain couples TRBV5-6 to TRBJ1-6; weak D call: TRBD1 (6 bases). The DNA for the CDR3 is TGTGCCAGCAGCTTTTGGCAGGGGCGTGGACCCCTCCACTTT. It specifies CASSFWQGRGPLHF.